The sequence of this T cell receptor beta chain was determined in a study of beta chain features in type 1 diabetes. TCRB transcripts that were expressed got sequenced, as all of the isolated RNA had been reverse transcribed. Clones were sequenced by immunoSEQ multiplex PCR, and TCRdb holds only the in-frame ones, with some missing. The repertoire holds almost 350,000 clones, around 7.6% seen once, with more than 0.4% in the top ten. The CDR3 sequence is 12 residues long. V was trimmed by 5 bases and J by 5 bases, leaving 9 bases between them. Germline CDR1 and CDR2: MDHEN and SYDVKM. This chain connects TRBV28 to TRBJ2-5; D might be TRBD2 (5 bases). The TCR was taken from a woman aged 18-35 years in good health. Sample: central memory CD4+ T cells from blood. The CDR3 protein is CASSTTGETQYF. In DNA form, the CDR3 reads TGTGCCAGCAGTACCACGGGGGAGACCCAGTACTTC.